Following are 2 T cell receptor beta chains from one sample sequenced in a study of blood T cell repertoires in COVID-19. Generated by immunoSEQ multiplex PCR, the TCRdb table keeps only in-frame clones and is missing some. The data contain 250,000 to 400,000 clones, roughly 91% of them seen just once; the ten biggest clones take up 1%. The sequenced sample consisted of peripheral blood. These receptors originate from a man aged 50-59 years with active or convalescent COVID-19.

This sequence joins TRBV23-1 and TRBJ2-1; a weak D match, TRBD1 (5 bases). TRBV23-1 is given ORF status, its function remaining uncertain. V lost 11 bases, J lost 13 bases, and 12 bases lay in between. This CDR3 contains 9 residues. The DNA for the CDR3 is TGCGCCCCCGAAACAGGACAGTTCTTC. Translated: CAPETGQFF.

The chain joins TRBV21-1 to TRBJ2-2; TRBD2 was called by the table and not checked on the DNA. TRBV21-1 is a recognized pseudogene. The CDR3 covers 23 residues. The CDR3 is CASTDRDRGLNPFSGRSTGELFF. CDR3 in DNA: TGTGCCAGCACTGACCGGGACAGGGGTCTGAATCCGTTTAGCGGGAGAAGCACCGGGGAGCTGTTTTTT.